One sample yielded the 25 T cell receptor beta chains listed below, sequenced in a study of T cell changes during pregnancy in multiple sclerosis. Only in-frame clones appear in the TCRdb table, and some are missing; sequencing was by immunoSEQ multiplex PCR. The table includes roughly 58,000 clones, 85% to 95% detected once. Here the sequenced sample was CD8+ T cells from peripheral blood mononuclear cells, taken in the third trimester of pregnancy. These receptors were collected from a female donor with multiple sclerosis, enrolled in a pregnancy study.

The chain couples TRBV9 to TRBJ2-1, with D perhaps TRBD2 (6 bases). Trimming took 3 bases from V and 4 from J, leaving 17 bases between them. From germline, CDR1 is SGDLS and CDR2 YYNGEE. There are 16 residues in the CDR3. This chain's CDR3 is CASSGDGGLSYNEQFF. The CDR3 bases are TGTGCCAGCAGCGGGGACGGGGGACTCTCTTACAATGAGCAGTTCTTC.

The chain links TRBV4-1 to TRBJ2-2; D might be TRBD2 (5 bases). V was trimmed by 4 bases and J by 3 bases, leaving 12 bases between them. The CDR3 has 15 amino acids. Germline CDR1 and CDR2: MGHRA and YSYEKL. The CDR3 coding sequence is TGCGCCAGCAGCCGCCTGGAGAGGGACACCGGGGAGCTGTTTTTT. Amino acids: CASSRLERDTGELFF.

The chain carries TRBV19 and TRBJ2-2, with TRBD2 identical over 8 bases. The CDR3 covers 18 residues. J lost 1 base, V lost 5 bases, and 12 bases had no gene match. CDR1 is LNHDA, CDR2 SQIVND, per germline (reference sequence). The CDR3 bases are TGTGCCAGTAGTCCCCTCGCGGTAGCGGGAAGGAACACCGGGGAGCTGTTTTTT. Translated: CASSPLAVAGRNTGELFF.

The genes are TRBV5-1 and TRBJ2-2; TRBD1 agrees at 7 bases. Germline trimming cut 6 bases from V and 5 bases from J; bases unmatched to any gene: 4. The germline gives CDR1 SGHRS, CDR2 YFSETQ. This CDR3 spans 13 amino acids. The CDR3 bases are TGCGCCAGCACCGACAGGGTTACCGGGGAGCTGTTTTTT. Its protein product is CASTDRVTGELFF.

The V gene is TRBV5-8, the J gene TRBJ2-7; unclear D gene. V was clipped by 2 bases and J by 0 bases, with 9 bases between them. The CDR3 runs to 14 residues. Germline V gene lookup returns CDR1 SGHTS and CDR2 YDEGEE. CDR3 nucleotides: TGTGCCAGCAGCTTCGCCGAGAACTCCTACGAGCAGTACTTC. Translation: CASSFAENSYEQYF. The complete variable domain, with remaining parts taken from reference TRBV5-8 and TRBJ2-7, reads EAGVTQSPTHLIKTRGQQATLRCSPISGHTSVYWYQQALGLGLQFLLWYDEGEERNRGNFPPRFSGRQFPNYSSELNVNALELEDSALYLCASSFAENSYEQYFGPGTRLTVT.

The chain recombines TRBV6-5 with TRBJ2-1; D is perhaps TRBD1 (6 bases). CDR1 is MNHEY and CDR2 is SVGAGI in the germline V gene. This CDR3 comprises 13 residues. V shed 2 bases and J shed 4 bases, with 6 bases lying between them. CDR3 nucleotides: TGTGCCAGCAGTTACACAGGGTACAATGAGCAGTTCTTC. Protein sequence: CASSYTGYNEQFF.

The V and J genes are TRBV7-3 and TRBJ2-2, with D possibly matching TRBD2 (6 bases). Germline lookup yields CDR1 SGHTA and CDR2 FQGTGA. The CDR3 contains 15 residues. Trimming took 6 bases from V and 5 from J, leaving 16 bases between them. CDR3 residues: CASSRLGSWTGELFF. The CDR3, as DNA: TGTGCCAGCAGTCGACTCGGGAGTTGGACCGGGGAGCTGTTTTTT.

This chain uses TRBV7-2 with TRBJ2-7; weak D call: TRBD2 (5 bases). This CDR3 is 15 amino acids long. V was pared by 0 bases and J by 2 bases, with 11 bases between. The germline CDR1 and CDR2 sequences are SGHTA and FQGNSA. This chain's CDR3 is CASSLAEADPYEQYF. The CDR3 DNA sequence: TGTGCCAGCAGCTTAGCGGAGGCGGACCCCTACGAGCAGTACTTC.

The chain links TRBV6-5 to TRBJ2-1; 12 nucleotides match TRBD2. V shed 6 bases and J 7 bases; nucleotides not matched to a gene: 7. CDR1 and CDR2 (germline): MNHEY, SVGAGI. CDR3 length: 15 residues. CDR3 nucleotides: TGTGCCAGCAGCGTACTAGCGGGAGGCCGAAATGAGCAGTTCTTC. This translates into CASSVLAGGRNEQFF.

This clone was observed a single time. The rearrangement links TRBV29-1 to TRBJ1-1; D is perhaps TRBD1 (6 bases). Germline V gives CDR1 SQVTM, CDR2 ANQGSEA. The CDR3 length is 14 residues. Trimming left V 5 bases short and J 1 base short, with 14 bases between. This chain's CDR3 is CSVFLGGGNTEAFF. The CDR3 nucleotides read TGCAGCGTTTTTTTAGGGGGGGGGAACACTGAAGCTTTCTTT.

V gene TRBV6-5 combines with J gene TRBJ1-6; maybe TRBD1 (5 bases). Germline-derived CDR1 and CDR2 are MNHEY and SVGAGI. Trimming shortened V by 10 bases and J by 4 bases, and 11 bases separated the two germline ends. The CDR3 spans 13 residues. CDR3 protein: CATGGGYNSPLHF. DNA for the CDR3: TGTGCCACCGGGGGGGGTTATAATTCACCCCTCCACTTT.

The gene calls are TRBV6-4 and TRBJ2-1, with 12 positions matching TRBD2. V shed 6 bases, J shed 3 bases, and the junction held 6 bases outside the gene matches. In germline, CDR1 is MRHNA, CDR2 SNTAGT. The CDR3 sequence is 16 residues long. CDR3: CASSPTSGSHYNEQFF. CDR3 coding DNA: TGTGCCAGCAGCCCGACTAGCGGGAGTCACTACAATGAGCAGTTCTTC.

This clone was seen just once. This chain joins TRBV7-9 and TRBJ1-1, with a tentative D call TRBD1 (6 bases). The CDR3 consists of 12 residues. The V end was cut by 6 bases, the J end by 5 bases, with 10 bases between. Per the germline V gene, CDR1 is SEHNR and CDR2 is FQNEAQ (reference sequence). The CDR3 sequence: CASRKRGTEAFF. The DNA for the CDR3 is TGTGCCAGCAGAAAAAGGGGGACTGAAGCTTTCTTT.

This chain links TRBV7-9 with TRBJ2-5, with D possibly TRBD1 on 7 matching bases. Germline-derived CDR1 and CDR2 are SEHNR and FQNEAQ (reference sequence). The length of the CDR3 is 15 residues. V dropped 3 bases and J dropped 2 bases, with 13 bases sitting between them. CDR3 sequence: CASSFVRGVQETQYF. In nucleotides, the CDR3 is TGTGCCAGCAGCTTCGTCAGGGGGGTTCAAGAGACCCAGTACTTC.

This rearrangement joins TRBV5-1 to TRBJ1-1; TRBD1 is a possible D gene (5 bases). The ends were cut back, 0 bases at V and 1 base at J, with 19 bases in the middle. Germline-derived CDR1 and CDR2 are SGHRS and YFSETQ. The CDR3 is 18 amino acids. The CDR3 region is CASSLGQTSLGWNTEAFF. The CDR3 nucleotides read TGCGCCAGCAGCTTGGGACAGACTAGTCTGGGATGGAACACTGAAGCTTTCTTT.

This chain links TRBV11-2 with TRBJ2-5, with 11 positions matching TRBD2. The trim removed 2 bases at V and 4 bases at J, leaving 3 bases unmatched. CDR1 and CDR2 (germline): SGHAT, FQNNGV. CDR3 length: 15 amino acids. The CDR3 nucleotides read TGTGCCAGCAGCTTATTAGCGGGAGGGGGAGAGACCCAGTACTTC. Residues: CASSLLAGGGETQYF.

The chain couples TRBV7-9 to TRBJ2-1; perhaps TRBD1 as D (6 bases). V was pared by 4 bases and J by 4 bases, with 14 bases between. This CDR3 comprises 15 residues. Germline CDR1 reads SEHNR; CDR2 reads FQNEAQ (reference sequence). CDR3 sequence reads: CASSSSRGPYNEQFF. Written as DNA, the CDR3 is TGTGCCAGCAGCTCTAGCAGGGGCCCTTACAATGAGCAGTTCTTC.

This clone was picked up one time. CDR3 bases: TGTGCCAGCAGCCCCGAGACAGGGAACACCGGGGAGCTGTTTTTT. This translates into CASSPETGNTGELFF. This chain joins TRBV7-6 and TRBJ2-2; tentative D call: TRBD1 (6 bases). CDR3 length: 15 residues. Germline lookup yields CDR1 SGHVS and CDR2 FNYEAQ. Trimming removed 5 bases from V and 1 base from J, with 11 bases in between.

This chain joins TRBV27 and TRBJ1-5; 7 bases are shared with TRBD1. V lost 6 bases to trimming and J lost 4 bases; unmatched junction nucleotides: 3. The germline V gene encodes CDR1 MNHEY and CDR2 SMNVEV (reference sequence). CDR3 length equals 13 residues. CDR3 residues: CASRSGGNQPQHF. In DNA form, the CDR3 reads TGTGCCAGCAGATCAGGGGGGAATCAGCCCCAGCATTTT.

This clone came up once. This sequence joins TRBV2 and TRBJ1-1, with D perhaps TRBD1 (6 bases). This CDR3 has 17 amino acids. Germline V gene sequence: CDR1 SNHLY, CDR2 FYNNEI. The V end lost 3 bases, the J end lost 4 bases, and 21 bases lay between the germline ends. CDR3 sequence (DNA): TGTGCCAGCAGTGACCCCCTAGGGGGGGTGGGCGGCACTGAAGCTTTCTTT. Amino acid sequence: CASSDPLGGVGGTEAFF.

In nucleotides, the CDR3 is TGTGCCAGCAGCCTTAACAGGGATTACGAGCAGTACTTC. It codes for CASSLNRDYEQYF. This chain joins TRBV11-2 and TRBJ2-7, with D possibly TRBD1 on 6 matching bases. The CDR3 is 13 residues long. Germline CDR1 and CDR2: SGHAT and FQNNGV. Trimming shortened V by 5 bases and J by 4 bases, and 12 bases separated the two germline ends.

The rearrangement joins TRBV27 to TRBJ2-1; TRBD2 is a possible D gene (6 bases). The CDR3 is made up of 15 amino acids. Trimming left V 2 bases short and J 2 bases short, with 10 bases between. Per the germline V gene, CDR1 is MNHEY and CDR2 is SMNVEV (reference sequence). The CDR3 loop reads CASSLRGSTYNEQFF. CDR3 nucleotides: TGTGCCAGCAGTTTACGGGGGTCGACCTACAATGAGCAGTTCTTC.

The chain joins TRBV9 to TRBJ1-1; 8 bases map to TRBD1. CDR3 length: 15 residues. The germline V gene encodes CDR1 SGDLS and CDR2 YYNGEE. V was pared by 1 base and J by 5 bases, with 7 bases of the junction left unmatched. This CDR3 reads CASSVLTGGGTEAFF. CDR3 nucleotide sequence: TGTGCCAGCAGCGTACTCACAGGGGGGGGGACTGAAGCTTTCTTT.

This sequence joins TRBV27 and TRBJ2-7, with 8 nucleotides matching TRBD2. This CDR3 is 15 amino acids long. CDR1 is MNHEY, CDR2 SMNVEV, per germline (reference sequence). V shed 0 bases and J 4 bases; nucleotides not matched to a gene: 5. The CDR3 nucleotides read TGTGCCAGCAGTTTATCGTGGGGACTAGGATACGAGCAGTACTTC. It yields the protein CASSLSWGLGYEQYF.

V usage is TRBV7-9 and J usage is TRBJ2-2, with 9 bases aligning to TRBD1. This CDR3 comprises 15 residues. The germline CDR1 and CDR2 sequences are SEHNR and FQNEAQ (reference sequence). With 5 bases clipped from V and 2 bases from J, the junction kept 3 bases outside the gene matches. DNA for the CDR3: TGTGCCAGCAGCCGGACAGGGGTAAACACCGGGGAGCTGTTTTTT. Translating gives CASSRTGVNTGELFF.